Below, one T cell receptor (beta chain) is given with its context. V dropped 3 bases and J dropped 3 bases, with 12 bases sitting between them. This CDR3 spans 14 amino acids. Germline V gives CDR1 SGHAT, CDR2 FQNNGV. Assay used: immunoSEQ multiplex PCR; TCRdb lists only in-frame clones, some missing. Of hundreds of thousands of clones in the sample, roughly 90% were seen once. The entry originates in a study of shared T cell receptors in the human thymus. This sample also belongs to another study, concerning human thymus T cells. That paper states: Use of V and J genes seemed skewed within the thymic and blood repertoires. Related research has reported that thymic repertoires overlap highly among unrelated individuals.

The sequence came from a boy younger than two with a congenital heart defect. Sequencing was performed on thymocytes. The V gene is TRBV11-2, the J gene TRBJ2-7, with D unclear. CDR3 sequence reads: CASSLGDTLYEQYF. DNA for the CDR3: TGTGCCAGCAGCTTGGGCGACACACTCTACGAGCAGTACTTC.